This T cell receptor beta chain was documented in a study of beta chain features in type 1 diabetes. Investigators reverse transcribed all isolated RNA, so they sequenced expressed TCRB transcripts. The table came from immunoSEQ multiplex PCR; TCRdb's copy has only in-frame clones and leaves some out. The sample shows under 950,000 clones, 15% to 20% of them seen only once. This clone was seen a handful of times. Trimming took off 4 bases at V and 6 bases at J, with 17 bases between the two ends. The germline V gene encodes CDR1 SGHDT and CDR2 YYEEEE. The CDR3 totals 15 residues. This sequence was found in a woman between 18 and 29 years old in good health. The genes are TRBV5-6 and TRBJ2-1; tentatively, D is TRBD1 or TRBD2 (5 bases each). Sequencing used naive CD4+ T cells from blood. The CDR3 bases are TGTGCCAGCAGCCTAGGGGACCACAATACCAATGAGCAGTTCTTC. It encodes CASSLGDHNTNEQFF.